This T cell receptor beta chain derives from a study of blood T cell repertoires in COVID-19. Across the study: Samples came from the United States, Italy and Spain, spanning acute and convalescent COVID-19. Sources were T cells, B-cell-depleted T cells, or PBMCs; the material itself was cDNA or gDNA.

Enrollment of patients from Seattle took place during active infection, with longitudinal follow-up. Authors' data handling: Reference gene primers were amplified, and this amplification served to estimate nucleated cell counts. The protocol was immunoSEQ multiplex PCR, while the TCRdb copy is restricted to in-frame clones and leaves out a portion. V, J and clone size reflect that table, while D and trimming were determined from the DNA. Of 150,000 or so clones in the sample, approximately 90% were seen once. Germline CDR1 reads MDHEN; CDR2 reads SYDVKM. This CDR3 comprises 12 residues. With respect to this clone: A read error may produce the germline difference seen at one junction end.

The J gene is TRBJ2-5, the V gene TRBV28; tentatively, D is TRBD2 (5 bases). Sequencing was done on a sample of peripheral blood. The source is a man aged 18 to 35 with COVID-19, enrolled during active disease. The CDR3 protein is CASTEGNTSADF. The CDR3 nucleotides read TGTGCCAGCACCGAGGGTAACACATCGGCGGACTTC. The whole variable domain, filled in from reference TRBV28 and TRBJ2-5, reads DVKVTQSSRYLVKRTGEKVFLECVQDMDHENMFWYRQDPGLGLRLIYFSYDVKMKEKGDIPEGYSVSREKKERFSLILESASTNQTSMYLCASTEGNTSADFGPGTRLLVL.